These 11 T cell receptor beta chains were sequenced from one sample in a study of T cell responses to AZD1222 COVID-19 vaccine. Measured with immunoSEQ multiplex PCR; TCRdb has only the in-frame clones, and not every one. The repertoire holds approximately 79,000 clones, with approximately 86% as singletons. The sample was peripheral blood, taken on day 0 of AZD1222 vaccination. The receptor source for this set is an adult in good health.

The V call is TRBV6-5, the J call TRBJ2-3; D remains unclear. This CDR3 spans 11 amino acids. Germline loops: CDR1 MNHEY, CDR2 SVGAGI. V gave up 4 bases and J gave up 2 bases, with 1 base separating them. Written as DNA, the CDR3 is TGTGCCAGCAGTTCCACAGATACGCAGTATTTT. Its translation is CASSSTDTQYF.

CDR3 bases: TGTGCCAGCAGTTTTCTAGACGGGAACACTGAAGCTTTCTTT. The encoded protein is CASSFLDGNTEAFF. The V call is TRBV27, the J call TRBJ1-1; no clear D. Germline V gene data show CDR1 as MNHEY and CDR2 as SMNVEV (reference sequence). The CDR3 is 14 residues long. V was shortened by 3 bases and J by 1 base, with 9 bases between the two germline ends.

The V gene is TRBV27, the J gene TRBJ1-1, with D unresolved. V was clipped by 5 bases and J by 3 bases, with 10 bases between them. CDR3 length equals 13 residues. The germline V gene has CDR1 MNHEY and CDR2 SMNVEV (reference sequence). The CDR3 loop reads CASSPVRYTEAFF. The CDR3 DNA follows: TGTGCCAGCAGTCCGGTTAGGTACACTGAAGCTTTCTTT.

This clone was picked up a small number of times. The chain employs TRBV30 and TRBJ2-2; perhaps TRBD1 as D (5 bases). Between the trimmed V and J ends, which lost 3 bases and 4 bases, there was a span of 15 bases. The CDR3 has 15 amino acids. Germline values: CDR1 GTSNPN, CDR2 SVGIG (reference sequence). CDR3 bases: TGTGCCTGGAGAGATAGGGGCAGCTCCACCGGGGAGCTGTTTTTT. Its protein product is CAWRDRGSSTGELFF.

J is TRBJ2-2 and V is TRBV18, with a tentative D call TRBD1 (5 bases). This CDR3 has 14 residues. CDR1 is KGHSH and CDR2 is LQKENI in the germline V gene. Trimming removed 3 bases from V and 1 base from J, with 6 bases in between. This CDR3 is CASSPQGNTGELFF. CDR3 sequence (DNA): TGTGCCAGCTCACCTCAGGGGAACACCGGGGAGCTGTTTTTT. Based on the CDR3 plus reference TRBV18 and TRBJ2-2, the full variable domain is NAGVMQNPRHLVRRRGQEARLRCSPMKGHSHVYWYRQLPEEGLKFMVYLQKENIIDESGMPKERFSAEFPKEGPSILRIQQVVRGDSAAYFCASSPQGNTGELFFGEGSRLTVL.

This sequence joins TRBV10-2 and TRBJ1-2, with D unresolved. The CDR3 consists of 13 residues. Trimming took 7 bases from V and 6 from J, leaving 15 bases between them. CDR1 WSHSY and CDR2 SAAADI come from the germline V gene. The CDR3: CASKKPSGDGYTF. The CDR3 bases are TGCGCCAGCAAGAAGCCCAGCGGTGATGGCTACACCTTC.

This chain connects TRBV18 to TRBJ1-4; 7 nucleotides match TRBD1. Germline lookup yields CDR1 KGHSH and CDR2 LQKENI. J lost 3 bases, V lost 5 bases, and 6 bases had no gene match. This CDR3 comprises 15 residues. DNA for the CDR3: TGTGCCAGCTCATCAGGGGGGTCCCCTAATGAAAAACTGTTTTTT. It is translated as CASSSGGSPNEKLFF.

This clone occurred once. The chain couples TRBV7-3 to TRBJ2-1, with 7 bases that match TRBD1. The trim removed 4 bases at V and 4 bases at J, leaving 4 bases unmatched. CDR3 length: 14 amino acids. The germline V gene encodes CDR1 SGHTA and CDR2 FQGTGA. The CDR3 reads CASSYGTEYNEQFF. Here the CDR3 DNA reads TGTGCCAGCAGCTATGGGACAGAATACAATGAGCAGTTCTTC.

The rearrangement uses TRBV7-9 and TRBJ2-5; D ambiguous. The V and J ends lost 4 bases and 5 bases respectively, with 14 bases between them. This CDR3 comprises 14 residues. Germline V lookup: CDR1 SEHNR, CDR2 FQNEAQ (reference sequence). The CDR3 DNA reads TGTGCCAGCAGCTCCCGAAGGGTGTGGGAGACCCAGTACTTC. Its translation: CASSSRRVWETQYF.

The chain uses TRBV5-1 and TRBJ1-2, with TRBD1 matching over 8 bases. The CDR3 consists of 15 residues. In germline, CDR1 is SGHRS, CDR2 YFSETQ. V shed 4 bases, J shed 3 bases, and the junction held 8 bases outside the gene matches. The CDR3 nucleotides are TGCGCCAGCAGCCCCGAGGCAGGGGGCTACTATGGCTACACCTTC. The encoded protein is CASSPEAGGYYGYTF.

The V gene is TRBV6-5, the J gene TRBJ2-5; TRBD2 agrees at 8 bases. The CDR3 consists of 14 residues. Germline V gene sequence: CDR1 MNHEY, CDR2 SVGAGI. After removal of 5 bases from V and 7 bases from J, the junction contained 9 bases not matched to a gene. This CDR3 is CASSLGREAGTQYF. The CDR3 DNA reads TGTGCCAGCAGTCTCGGGCGGGAGGCAGGGACCCAGTACTTC.